The T cell receptor beta chain under discussion was sequenced for a study of early T cells in non-severe SARS-CoV-2 infection. Overall study context: Sequencing used unsorted whole-blood bulk RNA, so chains lack pairing.

The CDR3 runs to 14 residues. CDR1 is SGHTA and CDR2 is FQGNSA in the germline V gene. Unmatched junction bases numbered 3, after V lost 2 bases and J lost 8 bases. From the 5' RACE reads, TCRdb called clonotypes with MiXCR, one entry per CDR3 protein. Here the sample spans around 110,000 distinct CDR3 sequences, around 10% being singletons. This clonotype turned up a few times. This receptor was obtained from an adult who was a healthcare worker with PCR-confirmed SARS-CoV-2 infection or an uninfected control (not recorded which). The rearrangement links TRBV7-2 to TRBJ2-1, with 10 bases aligning to TRBD2. Material: whole blood. As DNA, the CDR3 is TGTGCCAGCAGCTTAATGAGCGGGAGGGATGAGCAGTTCTTC. This encodes CASSLMSGRDEQFF.